These T cell receptor beta chains were read from a single sample in a study of T cells in Graves' hyperthyroidism and ophthalmopathy. TCRdb re-called the multiplex PCR reads through MiXCR, storing one row per CDR3 protein. In the table there are fewer than 400,000 distinct CDR3 sequences, around an eighth of which are singletons. The sequenced material came from blood. Source of these receptors: a man between 45 and 60 years old with Graves' ophthalmopathy. Each CDR3 is given with its conserved first and last residue. D genes are given only for firm matches. Not all rows give a size; the values are once, few, many and, for expanded clones, a class.

v_gene,abundance,d_gene,j_gene,CDR3nt,CDR3aa
TRBV10-3,many,NA,TRBJ1-1,TGTGCCATCAGTGTTACGGCCGGGATGAGAGAGACTGAAGCTTTCTTT,CAISVTAGMRETEAFF
TRBV20-1,few,NA,TRBJ1-6,TGCAGTGCTAAAAAACAGGTGGCCTCTAATTCACCCCTCCACTTT,CSAKKQVASNSPLHF
TRBV4-1,many,TRBD2,TRBJ2-3,TGCGCCAGCAGCCAAGGGACTAGCGGACGCCGCACAGATACGCAGTATTTT,CASSQGTSGRRTDTQYF
TRBV7-2,few,TRBD2,TRBJ2-5,TGTGCCAGCAGCACTAGGACTAGCGGGACAGGAGAGACCCAGTACTTC,CASSTRTSGTGETQYF
TRBV9,NA,TRBD1,TRBJ1-1,TGTGCCAGCAGCGGAGACAGGGGGGACACTGAAGCTTTCTTT,CASSGDRGDTEAFF
TRBV29-1,few,NA,TRBJ1-5,TGCAGCGTTGCCGTGGCCCCAGAGGGAAATCAGCCCCAGCATTTT,CSVAVAPEGNQPQHF
TRBV10-2,many,TRBD1,TRBJ1-1,TGCGCCAGCAGGGAAGACAGGGGGCGAACTGAAGCTTTCTTT,CASREDRGRTEAFF
TRBV6-1,NA,TRBD2,TRBJ2-7,TGTGCCAGCAGGGAAACCGGGACTAGCGGCCCCTACGAGCAGTACTTC,CASRETGTSGPYEQYF
TRBV4-1,NA,TRBD1,TRBJ2-5,TGCGCCAGCAGCCACGGACAGGGAGTAGAGACCCAGTACTTC,CASSHGQGVETQYF
TRBV12-3/TRBV12-4,many,TRBD1,TRBJ1-4,TGTGCCAGCAGTCCCCCGGGACAGCACGGGGGCGGAAAACTGTTTTTT,CASSPPGQHGGGKLFF
TRBV7-3,NA,TRBD2,TRBJ2-1,TGTGCCAGCAGCTTAAAAGCTGGCGGGAGGCTCAATGAGCAGTTCTTC,CASSLKAGGRLNEQFF
TRBV28,many,TRBD2,TRBJ2-7,TGTGCCAGCAGTTTGTGGACTAGCGGGGCAAAAAGTCCCCTCTACGAGCAGTACTTC,CASSLWTSGAKSPLYEQYF
TRBV5-1,NA,NA,TRBJ2-5,TGCGCCAGCAGCTTCTCCGGACTAACAATCCAAGAGACCCAGTACTTC,CASSFSGLTIQETQYF
TRBV5-1,many,TRBD1,TRBJ2-3,TGCGCCAGCACCCTGAGGGGACAGAGCACAGATACGCAGTATTTT,CASTLRGQSTDTQYF
TRBV28,many,NA,TRBJ2-7,TGTGCCAGCACTGTAGGGTACGAGCAGTACTTC,CASTVGYEQYF
TRBV18,many,NA,TRBJ1-5,TGTGCCAGCTCATTAACAGGGTCCGGTGATCAGCCCCAGCATTTT,CASSLTGSGDQPQHF
TRBV7-9,few,TRBD2,TRBJ2-3,TGTGCCAGCAGCTTCTCTAGCGGAGGGGATACGCAGTATTTT,CASSFSSGGDTQYF
TRBV3-1,many,TRBD1,TRBJ1-2,TGTGCCAGCAGCCAAACCTCCGGGACAGGGAATGGCTACACCTTC,CASSQTSGTGNGYTF
TRBV28,few,TRBD1,TRBJ1-4,TGTGCCGGCAGTTCTATGGACAGGGGATTGGAGAAACTGTTTTTT,CAGSSMDRGLEKLFF
TRBV20-1,many,NA,TRBJ2-5,TGCAGTGCGCCCAAGGGAGAGACCCAGTACTTC,CSAPKGETQYF
TRBV7-9,many,TRBD2,TRBJ2-3,TGTGCCAGCAGCCCGCACGCTAGCGGAGCGCGGCCGGATACGCAGTATTTT,CASSPHASGARPDTQYF
TRBV6-2/TRBV6-3,many,TRBD1,TRBJ1-1,TGTGCCAGCAGGAGGGACAGGTACACTGAAGCTTTCTTT,CASRRDRYTEAFF
TRBV11-1,many,TRBD1,TRBJ2-7,TGTGCCAGCAGCCTGGGACAGTCAACATACTACGAGCAGTACTTC,CASSLGQSTYYEQYF
TRBV12-3/TRBV12-4,many,TRBD1,TRBJ2-1,TGTGCCAGCCTTCGGGACAGCTCCTACAATGAGCAGTTCTTC,CASLRDSSYNEQFF
TRBV28,NA,NA,TRBJ1-2,TGTGCCAGCAGGGCGGGACCCTCGTGGAGCTACACCTTC,CASRAGPSWSYTF
TRBV28,many,NA,TRBJ2-1,TGTGCCAGCTGGGCACTCAATTTAAATGAGCAGTTCTTC,CASWALNLNEQFF
TRBV18,many,NA,TRBJ2-2,TGTGCCAGCTCATCACAGGATCTCGGGGAGCTGTTTTTT,CASSSQDLGELFF
TRBV30,many,NA,TRBJ2-1,TGTGCCTGGGGAGGGACCTACAATGAGCAGTTCTTC,CAWGGTYNEQFF
TRBV19,NA,NA,TRBJ2-2,TGTGCCAGTAGTTCGGCTACAGGGGGGGGCACCGGGGAGCTGTTTTTT,CASSSATGGGTGELFF
TRBV12-3/TRBV12-4,many,TRBD1,TRBJ2-7,TGTGCCAGCAGTTCGCGACAGGGCCCCTACGAGCAGTACTTC,CASSSRQGPYEQYF
TRBV14,few,NA,TRBJ1-2,TGTGCCAGCAGCCAAGCGGCAGGGATCTTTGGCTACACCTTC,CASSQAAGIFGYTF
TRBV6-2/TRBV6-3,many,TRBD2,TRBJ2-2,TGTGCCAGCAGCCGCGGACTAGCGGGAGGGCCTAACACCGGGGAGCTGTTTTTT,CASSRGLAGGPNTGELFF
TRBV20-1,many,NA,TRBJ2-7,TGCAGTGCTAGAGGTTACAACTACGAGCAGTACTTC,CSARGYNYEQYF
TRBV29-1,many,NA,TRBJ1-2,TGCAGCGTCGCCCTAATCTATGGCTACACCTTC,CSVALIYGYTF
TRBV27,NA,NA,TRBJ1-3,TGTGCCAGCAGTGGTTCCGGAAACACCATATATTTT,CASSGSGNTIYF
TRBV18,many,NA,TRBJ2-7,TGTGCCAGCTCACCAACGACCAATACCTACGAGCAGTACTTC,CASSPTTNTYEQYF
TRBV7-8,NA,NA,TRBJ1-5,TGTGCCAGCAGCTTGGGGGCAGGAAGCAATCAGCCCCAGCATTTT,CASSLGAGSNQPQHF
TRBV7-9,many,TRBD1,TRBJ2-1,TGTGCCAGCAGCTTAGGACAGGGATTGAGTAATGAGCAGTTCTTC,CASSLGQGLSNEQFF
TRBV3-1,many,NA,TRBJ1-1,TGTGCCAGCAGCCAGCGGGGGACTGAAGCTTTCTTT,CASSQRGTEAFF
TRBV7-9,many,NA,TRBJ2-1,TGTGCCAGCAGCTTAACCGGACTCAACGACAATGAGCAGTTCTTC,CASSLTGLNDNEQFF
TRBV6-6,many,TRBD2,TRBJ2-3,TGTGCCAGCAGTTACGGGCTAGCGGTTATGAGCACAGATACGCAGTATTTT,CASSYGLAVMSTDTQYF
TRBV12-3/TRBV12-4,many,NA,TRBJ2-3,TGTGCCAGCAGTTTTCTACGTAGCACAGATACGCAGTATTTT,CASSFLRSTDTQYF
TRBV3-1,many,TRBD2,TRBJ2-5,TGTGCCAGCAGCCGAGGGGAGCTTGGGCGGGAGGCGACCCAGTACTTC,CASSRGELGREATQYF
TRBV19,many,TRBD1,TRBJ1-5,TGTGCCAGTAGTATAACCGGGCCAGGGGGTGGCAATCAGCCCCAGCATTTT,CASSITGPGGGNQPQHF
TRBV4-2,few,NA,TRBJ1-1,TGTGCCAGCAGCCTGTACAGGGAATTATTGACTGAAGCTTTCTTT,CASSLYRELLTEAFF
TRBV6-4,once,TRBD1,TRBJ2-3,TGTGCCAGCAGTGGAGCCGGGACAGGGAGCACAGATACGCAGTATTTT,CASSGAGTGSTDTQYF
TRBV12-3/TRBV12-4,few,TRBD2,TRBJ2-2,TGTGCCAGCAGTCCCAGCTGGACTAGCGGGAAAGCCGGGGAGCTGTTTTTT,CASSPSWTSGKAGELFF